This record looks at one TCR beta chain sequence and its context. Its antigen is unidentified. A much more abundant neighbour one base away suggests this may be a read error. There are 16 residues in the CDR3. In germline, CDR1 is KGHSH, CDR2 LQKENI. A second PCR, run for 7 to 11 cycles, used a sample-barcoded 5' primer plus a J-beta primer mix. Every single cDNA molecule received a tag from a template-switch adaptor with 12 random nucleotides. Each sample provided no less than 2.5 million CDR3-containing paired-end reads. TCRdb processed the 5' RACE reads anew with MiXCR; each CDR3 protein has one entry. The sample consists of 500,000 to 700,000 distinct CDR3 sequences, about 30% of them appearing once. This record comes from a study of blood T cells in healthy people across ages. Study observations and caveats: Aged donors had fewer naive CD4+ cells and lower diversity than long-lived donors.

This receptor was identified in a woman of 80 years or more in good health. This chain links TRBV18 with TRBJ2-3; TRBD1 matches at 9 bases. Sequenced sample: blood. CDR3: CASSYAGQGSTGTQYF. The CDR3 bases are TGTGCCAGCTCCTACGCAGGACAGGGGAGCACAGGTACGCAGTATTTT.